This record looks at one T cell receptor beta chain sequence and its context. Its antigen is still unknown. The CDR3 sequence is 13 residues long. Germline loops: CDR1 ENHRY, CDR2 SYGVKD. V lost 2 bases, J lost 4 bases, and 8 bases lay in between. TCRdb redid the calling of the 5' RACE reads with MiXCR, one entry per CDR3 protein. In the table there are around 450,000 distinct CDR3 sequences, 11% to 15% of which are singletons. This record comes from a study of identical twins. Points from the study as a whole: Abundant beta clonotypes from cord blood bore fewer insertions; memory repertoires lacked this pattern. An excess of low generation probability was shown by twin-shared out-of-frame alpha sequences.

These same records also appear under a second study, on yellow fever vaccine responses in identical twins.

V is TRBV10-3 and J is TRBJ2-5; D not certain. Sample: CD4+ T cells sorted from blood. The clonotype was recovered from a woman aged 18 to 35 in good health. The CDR3 loop reads CAISEVSIETQYF. Here the CDR3 DNA reads TGTGCCATCAGTGAGGTGTCAATAGAGACCCAGTACTTC.